This is a list of T cell receptor beta chains from one sample in a study of blood T cell repertoires in COVID-19. Produced via immunoSEQ multiplex PCR; TCRdb's table is partial and in-frame only. This repertoire shows some 350,000 clones, around 87% found once; its top ten account for roughly 5%. The source material was PBMCs or T cells enriched from blood (not recorded which). These receptors all come from a woman in her 30s who had recovered from COVID-19. Both conserved end residues are part of each CDR3. Fields, in order: D gene, V gene, CDR3 length, CDR3 protein. D genes are given only for firm matches.

d_gene: .; v_gene: TRBV2; len: 12; CDR3aa: CASRSFLEKLFF
d_gene: .; v_gene: TRBV7-2; len: 12; CDR3aa: CASSYRNSPLHF
d_gene: .; v_gene: TRBV9; len: 13; CDR3aa: CASSKTVQETQYF
d_gene: .; v_gene: TRBV11-3; len: 15; CDR3aa: CASSLGLRTYNEQFF
d_gene: TRBD1; v_gene: TRBV7-9; len: 15; CDR3aa: CASSSTGGAGEKLFF
d_gene: .; v_gene: TRBV7-9; len: 14; CDR3aa: CASSLTGSNQPQHF
d_gene: .; v_gene: TRBV13; len: 18; CDR3aa: CASSLGRGSRGLIYGYTF
d_gene: TRBD2; v_gene: TRBV6-5; len: 15; CDR3aa: CASSISGGSAGELFF
d_gene: TRBD1; v_gene: TRBV5-1; len: 17; CDR3aa: CASSLGPSGQTNEKLFF
d_gene: .; v_gene: TRBV18; len: 16; CDR3aa: CASSPSADMINSPLHF
d_gene: .; v_gene: TRBV9; len: 12; CDR3aa: CASSQDQETQYF
d_gene: .; v_gene: TRBV7-9; len: 12; CDR3aa: CASSLGGQPQHF
d_gene: .; v_gene: TRBV29-1; len: 13; CDR3aa: CSSEGGRPDTQYF
d_gene: .; v_gene: TRBV10-3; len: 15; CDR3aa: CAISTRGQGYNEQFF
d_gene: .; v_gene: TRBV18; len: 13; CDR3aa: CASSIAGTTEAFF
d_gene: TRBD1; v_gene: TRBV7-2; len: 17; CDR3aa: CASAGQGFNSGANVLTF
d_gene: .; v_gene: TRBV2; len: 14; CDR3aa: CASRGGIGNQPQHF